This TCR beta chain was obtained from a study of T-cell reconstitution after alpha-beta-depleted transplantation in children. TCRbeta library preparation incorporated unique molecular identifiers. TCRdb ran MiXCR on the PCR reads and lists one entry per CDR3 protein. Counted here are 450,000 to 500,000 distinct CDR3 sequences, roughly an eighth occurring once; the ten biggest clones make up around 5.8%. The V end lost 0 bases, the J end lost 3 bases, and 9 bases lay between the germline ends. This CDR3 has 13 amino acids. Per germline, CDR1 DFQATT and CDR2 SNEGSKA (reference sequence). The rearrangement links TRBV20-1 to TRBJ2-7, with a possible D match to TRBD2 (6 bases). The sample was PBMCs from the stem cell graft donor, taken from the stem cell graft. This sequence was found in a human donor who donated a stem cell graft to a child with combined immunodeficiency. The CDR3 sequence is CSAREAGSYEQYF. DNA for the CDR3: TGCAGTGCTAGAGAGGCGGGGAGCTACGAGCAGTACTTC.